A single TCR beta chain is shown here with its context. Its antigen remains unidentified. There are no base qualities to consult, and no much larger clone falls within one base. After removal of 5 bases from V and 11 bases from J, the junction retains 8 bases not matched to a gene. The CDR3 holds 11 amino acids from the cysteine to the phenylalanine. Only the CDR3 portion is preserved as DNA: 33 bases, with reading frame beginning at the first base. The CDR1 and CDR2 encoded by the germline V gene are SQVTM and ANQGSEA. This specimen comes from a study of blood T cell repertoires in COVID-19 (dated by TCRdb to the early 2020s). For the wider study: Samples from collaborators originated in the United States, Italy and Spain and spanned both the acute and convalescent phases of COVID-19. A freely available public database, intended as a resource for researchers studying the immune response to SARS-CoV-2, is where the repertoires were released. Samples came from the ongoing ImmuneRACE study (first 160 participants) plus 1,254 subjects from 6 global collaborators. The material from the prospective study consisted of cDNA or gDNA derived from T cells, B-cell-depleted T cells, or PBMCs. Deeply sampled blood TCRbeta repertoires from subjects exposed to, actively infected with, or recovered from COVID-19 were included in the dataset. A de-identified subject ID, COVID-19 status, age in years and sex were almost always included in the sample metadata. Where available, HLA class I and class II types were obtained from metadata supplied by the sample provider rather than from assay-based typing. Broader findings and caveats from the paper: Clinical and demographic metadata were provided uncurated, with the amount varying by source and participant.

The immunoSEQ Assay, a bias-controlled multiplex PCR, was used to amplify TCRbeta CDR3 regions from genomic DNA. The published analysis was carried out like this. Within the assay, amplification of reference gene primers was used to estimate how many nucleated cells each sample contained. To quantify the absolute abundance of each unique TCRbeta CDR3 rearrangement, sequence reads were collapsed and filtered. For each sample, productive Simpson clonality was calculated as the square root of Simpson's diversity index across productive rearrangements. TCRdb limited this immuneACCESS table to in-frame rearrangements with V and J called. A share of clones is missing; checked studies link under half to unresolved V genes, and the rest is unexplained. V, J and clone size are taken as reported in that table, and D and trimming were inferred from the DNA itself. In all, the sample holds 120,000 or so clones, and about 89% of those were seen once. Roughly 30% of the sample is taken by the ten largest.

The collaborating institutions used their own protocols to collect whole blood in K2EDTA tubes. Collaborator samples were shipped for TCRbeta analysis as frozen whole blood, isolated PBMCs, or DNA extracted from either sample type. The sequenced material came from peripheral blood. The receptor was isolated from a woman aged 70 to 79 with acute or convalescent COVID-19. Here the chain combines TRBV29-1 and TRBJ1-1; 7 central nucleotides agree with TRBD1. The CDR3 protein is CSVHWGTEAFF. The DNA is TGCAGCGTTCACTGGGGGACAGAGGCTTTCTTT.